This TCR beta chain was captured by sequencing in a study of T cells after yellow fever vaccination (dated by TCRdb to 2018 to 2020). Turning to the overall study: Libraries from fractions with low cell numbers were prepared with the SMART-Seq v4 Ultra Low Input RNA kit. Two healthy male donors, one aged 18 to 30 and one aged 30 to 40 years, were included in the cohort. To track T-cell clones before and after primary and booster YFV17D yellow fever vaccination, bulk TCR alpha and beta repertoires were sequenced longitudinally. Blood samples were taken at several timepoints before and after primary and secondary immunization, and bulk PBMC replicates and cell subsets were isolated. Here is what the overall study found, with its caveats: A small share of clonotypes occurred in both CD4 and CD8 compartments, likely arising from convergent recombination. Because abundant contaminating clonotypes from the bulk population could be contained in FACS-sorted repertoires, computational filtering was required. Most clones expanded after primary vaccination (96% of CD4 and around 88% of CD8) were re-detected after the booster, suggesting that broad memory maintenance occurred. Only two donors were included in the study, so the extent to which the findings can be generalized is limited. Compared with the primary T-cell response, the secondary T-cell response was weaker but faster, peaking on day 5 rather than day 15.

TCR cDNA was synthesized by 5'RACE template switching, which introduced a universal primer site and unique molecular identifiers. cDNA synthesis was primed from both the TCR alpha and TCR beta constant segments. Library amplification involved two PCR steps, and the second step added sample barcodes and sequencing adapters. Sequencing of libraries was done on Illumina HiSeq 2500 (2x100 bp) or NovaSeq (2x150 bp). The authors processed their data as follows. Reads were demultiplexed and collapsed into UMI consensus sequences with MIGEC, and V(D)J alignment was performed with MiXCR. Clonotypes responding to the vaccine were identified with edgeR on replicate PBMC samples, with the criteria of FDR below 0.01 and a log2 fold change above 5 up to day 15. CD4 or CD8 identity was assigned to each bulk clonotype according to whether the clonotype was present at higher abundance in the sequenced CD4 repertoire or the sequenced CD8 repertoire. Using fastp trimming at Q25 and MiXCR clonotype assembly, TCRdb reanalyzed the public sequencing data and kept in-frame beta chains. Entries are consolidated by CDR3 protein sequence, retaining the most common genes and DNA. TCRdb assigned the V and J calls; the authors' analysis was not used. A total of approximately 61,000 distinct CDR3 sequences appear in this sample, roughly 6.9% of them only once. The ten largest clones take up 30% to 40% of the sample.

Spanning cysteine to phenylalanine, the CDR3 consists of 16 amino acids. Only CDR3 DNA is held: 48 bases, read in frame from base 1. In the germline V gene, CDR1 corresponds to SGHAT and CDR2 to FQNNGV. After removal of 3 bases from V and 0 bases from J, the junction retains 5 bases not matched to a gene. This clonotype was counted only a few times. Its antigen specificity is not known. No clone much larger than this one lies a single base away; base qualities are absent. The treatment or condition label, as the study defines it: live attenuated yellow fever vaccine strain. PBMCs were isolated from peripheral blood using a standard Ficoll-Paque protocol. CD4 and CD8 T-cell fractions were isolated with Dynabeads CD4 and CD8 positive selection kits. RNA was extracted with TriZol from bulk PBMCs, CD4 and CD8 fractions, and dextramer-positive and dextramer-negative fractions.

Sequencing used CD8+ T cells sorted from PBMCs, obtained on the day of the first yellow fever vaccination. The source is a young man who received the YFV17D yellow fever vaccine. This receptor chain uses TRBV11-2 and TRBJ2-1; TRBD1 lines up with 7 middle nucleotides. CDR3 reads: CASSFEGAHSYNEQFF. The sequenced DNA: TGTGCCAGCAGCTTCGAGGGGGCCCACTCCTACAATGAGCAGTTCTTC. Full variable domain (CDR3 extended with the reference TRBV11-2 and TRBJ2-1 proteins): EAGVAQSPRYKIIEKRQSVAFWCNPISGHATLYWYQQILGQGPKLLIQFQNNGVVDDSQLPKDRFSAERLKGVDSTLKIQPAKLEDSAVYLCASSFEGAHSYNEQFFGPGTRLTVL.